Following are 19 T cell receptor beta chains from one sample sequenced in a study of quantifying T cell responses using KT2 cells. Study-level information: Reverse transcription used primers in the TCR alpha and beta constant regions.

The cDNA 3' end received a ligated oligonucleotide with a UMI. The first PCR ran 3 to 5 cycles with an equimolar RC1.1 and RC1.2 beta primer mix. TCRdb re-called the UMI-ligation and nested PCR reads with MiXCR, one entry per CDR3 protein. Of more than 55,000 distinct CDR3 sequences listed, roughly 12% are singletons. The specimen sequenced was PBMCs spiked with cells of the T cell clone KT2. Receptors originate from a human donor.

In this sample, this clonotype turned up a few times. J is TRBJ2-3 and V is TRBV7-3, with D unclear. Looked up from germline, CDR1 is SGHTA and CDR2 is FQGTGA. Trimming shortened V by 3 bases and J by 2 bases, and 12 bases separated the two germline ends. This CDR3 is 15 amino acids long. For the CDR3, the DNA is TGTGCCAGCAGCTTGTGGCCAATCGTCACAGATACGCAGTATTTT. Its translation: CASSLWPIVTDTQYF.

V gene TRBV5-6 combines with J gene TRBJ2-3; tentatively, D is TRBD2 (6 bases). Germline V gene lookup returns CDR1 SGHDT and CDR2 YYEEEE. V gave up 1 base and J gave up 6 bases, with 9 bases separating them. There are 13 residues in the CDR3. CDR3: CASSLSGPDTQYF. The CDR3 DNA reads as TGTGCCAGCAGCTTGAGCGGGCCTGATACGCAGTATTTT.

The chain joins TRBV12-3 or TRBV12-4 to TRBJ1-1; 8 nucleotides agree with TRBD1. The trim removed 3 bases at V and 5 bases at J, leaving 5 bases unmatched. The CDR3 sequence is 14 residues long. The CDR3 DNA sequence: TGTGCCAGCAGTTTCCCCGACAGGGGAACTGAAGCTTTCTTT. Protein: CASSFPDRGTEAFF.

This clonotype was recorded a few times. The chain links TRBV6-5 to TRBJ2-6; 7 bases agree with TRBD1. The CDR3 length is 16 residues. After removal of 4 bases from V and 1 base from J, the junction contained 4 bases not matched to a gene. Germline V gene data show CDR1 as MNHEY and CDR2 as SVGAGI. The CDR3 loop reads CASSWRQGSGANVLTF. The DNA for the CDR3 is TGTGCCAGCAGTTGGCGACAGGGTTCTGGGGCCAACGTCCTGACTTTC.

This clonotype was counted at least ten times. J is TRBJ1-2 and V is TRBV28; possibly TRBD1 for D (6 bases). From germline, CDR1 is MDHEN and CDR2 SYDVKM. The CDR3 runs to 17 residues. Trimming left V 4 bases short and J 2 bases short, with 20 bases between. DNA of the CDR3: TGTGCCAGCAGTTCCCCGGGGGGGCCCGGGACAAACTATGGCTACACCTTC. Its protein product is CASSSPGGPGTNYGYTF.

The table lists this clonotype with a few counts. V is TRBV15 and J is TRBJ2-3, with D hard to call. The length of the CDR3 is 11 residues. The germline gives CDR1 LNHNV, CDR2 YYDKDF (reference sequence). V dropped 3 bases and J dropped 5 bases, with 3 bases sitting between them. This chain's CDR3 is CATSRKDTQYF. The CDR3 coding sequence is TGTGCCACCAGCAGGAAAGATACGCAGTATTTT.

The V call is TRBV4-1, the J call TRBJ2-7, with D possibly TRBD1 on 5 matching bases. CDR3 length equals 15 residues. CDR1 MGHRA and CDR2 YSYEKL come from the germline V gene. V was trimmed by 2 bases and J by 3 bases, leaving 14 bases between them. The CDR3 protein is CASSQLGHGDYEQYF. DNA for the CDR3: TGCGCCAGCAGCCAATTGGGGCACGGAGACTACGAGCAGTACTTC.

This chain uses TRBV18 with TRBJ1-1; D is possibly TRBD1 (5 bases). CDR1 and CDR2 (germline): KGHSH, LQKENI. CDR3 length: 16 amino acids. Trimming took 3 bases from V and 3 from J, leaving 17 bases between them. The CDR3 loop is CASSPSWGWRDTEAFF. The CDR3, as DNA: TGTGCCAGCTCACCCTCATGGGGGTGGAGGGACACTGAAGCTTTCTTT.

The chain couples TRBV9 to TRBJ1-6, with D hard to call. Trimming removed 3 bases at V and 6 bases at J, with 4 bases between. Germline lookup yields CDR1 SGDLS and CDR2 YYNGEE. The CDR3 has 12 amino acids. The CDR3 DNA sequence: TGTGCCAGCAGCGGGATTAATTCACCCCTCCACTTT. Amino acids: CASSGINSPLHF.

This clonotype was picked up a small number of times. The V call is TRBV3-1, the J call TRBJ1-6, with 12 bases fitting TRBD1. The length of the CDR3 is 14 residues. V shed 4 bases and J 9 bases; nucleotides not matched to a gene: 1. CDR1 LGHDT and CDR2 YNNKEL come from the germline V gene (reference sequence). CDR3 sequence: CASSRGQGASPLHF. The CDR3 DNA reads TGTGCCAGCAGCCGGGGACAGGGGGCTTCACCCCTCCACTTT.

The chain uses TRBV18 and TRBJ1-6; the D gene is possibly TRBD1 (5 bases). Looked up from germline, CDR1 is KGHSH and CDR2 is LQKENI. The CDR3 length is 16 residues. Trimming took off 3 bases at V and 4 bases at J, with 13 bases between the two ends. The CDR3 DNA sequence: TGTGCCAGCTCACCCGAGTCTGGGGGTTATAATTCACCCCTCCACTTT. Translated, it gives CASSPESGGYNSPLHF.

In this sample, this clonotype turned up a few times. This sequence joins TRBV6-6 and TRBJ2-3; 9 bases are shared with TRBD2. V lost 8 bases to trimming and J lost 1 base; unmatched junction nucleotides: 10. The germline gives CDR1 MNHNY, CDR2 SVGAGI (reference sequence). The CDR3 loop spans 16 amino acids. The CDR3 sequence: CASEDNASGGTDTQYF. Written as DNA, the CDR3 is TGTGCCAGCGAAGACAATGCTAGCGGGGGCACAGATACGCAGTATTTT.

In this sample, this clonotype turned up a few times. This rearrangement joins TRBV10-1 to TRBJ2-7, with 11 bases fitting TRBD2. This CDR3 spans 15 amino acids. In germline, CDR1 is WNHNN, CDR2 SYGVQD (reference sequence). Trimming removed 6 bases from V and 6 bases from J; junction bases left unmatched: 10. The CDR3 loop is CASRRVTSGIFEQYF. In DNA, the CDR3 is TGCGCCAGCAGACGCGTGACTAGCGGGATTTTCGAGCAGTACTTC.

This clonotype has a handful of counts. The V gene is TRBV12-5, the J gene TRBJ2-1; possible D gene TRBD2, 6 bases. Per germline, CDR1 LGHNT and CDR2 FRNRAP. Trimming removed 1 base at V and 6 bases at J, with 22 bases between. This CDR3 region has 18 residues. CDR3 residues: CASGLELLANTRINEQFF. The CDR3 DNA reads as TGTGCTAGTGGTTTGGAACTGCTAGCGAACACTAGGATCAATGAGCAGTTCTTC.

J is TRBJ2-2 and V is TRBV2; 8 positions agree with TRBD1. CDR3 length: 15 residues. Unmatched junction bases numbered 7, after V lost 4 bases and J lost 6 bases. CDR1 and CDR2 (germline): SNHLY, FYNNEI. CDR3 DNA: TGTGCCAGCAGTGTTTTGACAGGGGAACCCGGGGAGCTGTTTTTT. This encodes CASSVLTGEPGELFF.

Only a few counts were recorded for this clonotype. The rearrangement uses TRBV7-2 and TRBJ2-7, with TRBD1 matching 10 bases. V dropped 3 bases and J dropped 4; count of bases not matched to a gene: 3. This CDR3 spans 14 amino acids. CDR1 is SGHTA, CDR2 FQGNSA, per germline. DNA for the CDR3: TGTGCCAGCAGCTTCGGGACAGGGGTGTACGAGCAGTACTTC. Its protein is CASSFGTGVYEQYF. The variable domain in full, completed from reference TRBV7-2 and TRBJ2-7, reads GAGVSQSPSNKVTEKGKDVELRCDPISGHTALYWYRQSLGQGLEFLIYFQGNSAPDKSGLPSDRFSAERTGGSVSTLTIQRTQQEDSAVYLCASSFGTGVYEQYFGPGTRLTVT.

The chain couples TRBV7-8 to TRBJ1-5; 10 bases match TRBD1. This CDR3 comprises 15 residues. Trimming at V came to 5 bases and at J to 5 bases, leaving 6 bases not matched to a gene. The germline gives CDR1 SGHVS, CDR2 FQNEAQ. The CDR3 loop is CASSRDRGRYQPQHF. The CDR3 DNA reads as TGTGCCAGCAGCCGGGACAGGGGAAGGTATCAGCCCCAGCATTTT.

The CDR3 DNA is TGTGCCAGCTCACCGGGGCAGTACAATGAGCAGTTCTTC. The encoded protein is CASSPGQYNEQFF. The J gene is TRBJ2-1, the V gene TRBV18, with a possible D match to TRBD1 (5 bases). Germline V lookup: CDR1 KGHSH, CDR2 LQKENI. Trimming pared 3 bases from V and 4 bases from J, leaving 7 bases between. This CDR3 spans 13 amino acids.

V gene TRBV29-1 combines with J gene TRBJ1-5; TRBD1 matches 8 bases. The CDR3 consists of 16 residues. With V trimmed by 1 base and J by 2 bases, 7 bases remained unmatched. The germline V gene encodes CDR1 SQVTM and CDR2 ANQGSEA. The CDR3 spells CSVEVPGGSGNQPQHF. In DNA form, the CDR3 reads TGCAGCGTTGAAGTCCCAGGGGGCAGTGGCAATCAGCCCCAGCATTTT.